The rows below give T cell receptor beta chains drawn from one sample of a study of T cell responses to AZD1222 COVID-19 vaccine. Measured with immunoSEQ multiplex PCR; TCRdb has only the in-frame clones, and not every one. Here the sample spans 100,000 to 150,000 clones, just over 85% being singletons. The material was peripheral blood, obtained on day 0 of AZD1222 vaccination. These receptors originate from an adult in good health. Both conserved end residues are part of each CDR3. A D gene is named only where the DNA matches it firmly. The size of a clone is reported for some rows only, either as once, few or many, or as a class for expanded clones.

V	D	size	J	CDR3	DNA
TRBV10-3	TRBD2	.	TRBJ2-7	CATLARLAVSYEQYF	TGTGCCACTCTGGCCCGGCTAGCGGTCTCCTACGAGCAGTACTTC
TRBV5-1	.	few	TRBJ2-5	CASRDQGWTGETQYF	TGCGCCAGCAGGGATCAGGGATGGACGGGGGAGACCCAGTACTTC
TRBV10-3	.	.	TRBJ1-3	CATRDSGNTIYF	TGTGCCACCAGGGACTCTGGAAACACCATATATTTT
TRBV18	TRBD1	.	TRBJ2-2	CASSLLPGQGATGELFF	TGTGCCAGCTCGCTACTCCCGGGACAGGGGGCGACCGGGGAGCTGTTTTTT
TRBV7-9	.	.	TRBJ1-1	CASSLGIQGKAFF	TGTGCCAGCAGCTTAGGCATACAGGGTAAAGCTTTCTTT
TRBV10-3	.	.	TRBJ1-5	CAISESPSQPQHF	TGTGCCATCAGTGAAAGCCCCAGTCAGCCCCAGCATTTT
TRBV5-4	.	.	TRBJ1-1	CASSLGGRAEAFF	TGTGCCAGCAGCTTGGGGGGCAGGGCTGAAGCTTTCTTT
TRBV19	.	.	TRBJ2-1	CASSIGPLSSYNEQFF	TGTGCCAGTAGTATAGGACCCCTGAGCTCCTACAATGAGCAGTTCTTC
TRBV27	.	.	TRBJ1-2	CASSPGAYGYTF	TGTGCCAGCAGTCCCGGGGCCTATGGCTACACCTTC
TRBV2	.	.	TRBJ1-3	CASSEVEGNTIYF	TGTGCCAGCAGTGAAGTGGAGGGAAACACCATATATTTT
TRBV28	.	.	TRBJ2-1	CASSLTSRTYNEQFF	TGTGCCAGCAGTCTCACTAGCCGAACCTACAATGAGCAGTTCTTC
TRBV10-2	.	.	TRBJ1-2	CASSESFTDIANYGYTF	TGCGCCAGCAGTGAGTCGTTTACCGATATAGCTAACTATGGCTACACCTTC
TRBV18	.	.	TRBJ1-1	CASSPSENTEAFF	TGTGCCAGCTCACCATCTGAGAACACTGAAGCTTTCTTT
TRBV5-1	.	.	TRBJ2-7	CASSIARDTSYEQYF	TGCGCCAGCAGCATAGCTCGGGACACGTCCTACGAGCAGTACTTC
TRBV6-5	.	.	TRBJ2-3	CASRIRTAFTDTQYF	TGTGCCAGCAGGATACGGACAGCCTTCACAGATACGCAGTATTTT
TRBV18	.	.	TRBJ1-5	CASSRGINQPQHF	TGTGCCAGCTCCCGGGGAATCAATCAGCCCCAGCATTTT
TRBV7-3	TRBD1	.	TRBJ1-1	CASSSGTAGTEAFF	TGTGCCAGCAGCTCCGGGACAGCGGGCACTGAAGCTTTCTTT
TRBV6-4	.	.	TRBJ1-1	CASSVNVGGAEAFF	TGTGCCAGCAGTGTCAACGTCGGGGGAGCTGAAGCTTTCTTT
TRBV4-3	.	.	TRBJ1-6	CASSQQAGVGNSPLHF	TGCGCCAGCAGCCAACAGGCAGGGGTAGGGAATTCACCCCTCCACTTT
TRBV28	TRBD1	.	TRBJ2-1	CASSSPTGTRPYNEQFF	TGTGCCAGCAGTTCCCCGACAGGGACGAGACCTTACAATGAGCAGTTCTTC
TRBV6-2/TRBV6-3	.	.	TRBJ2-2	CASSYLPGSTGELFF	TGTGCCAGCAGTTACCTCCCCGGGAGCACCGGGGAGCTGTTTTTT
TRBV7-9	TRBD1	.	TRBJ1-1	CASKLQGAGLNTEAFF	TGTGCCAGCAAGCTCCAGGGGGCAGGATTGAACACTGAAGCTTTCTTT
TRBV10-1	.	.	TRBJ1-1	CASRNDLNTEAFF	TGCGCCAGCAGAAATGACTTGAACACTGAAGCTTTCTTT
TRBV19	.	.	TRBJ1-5	CASSMGGSYSNQPQHF	TGTGCCAGTAGTATGGGTGGATCTTATAGCAATCAGCCCCAGCATTTT
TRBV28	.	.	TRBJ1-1	CASITGGRDTEAFF	TGTGCCAGCATCACGGGGGGGCGGGACACTGAAGCTTTCTTT
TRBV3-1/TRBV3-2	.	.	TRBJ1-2	CASSQGDYGYTF	TGTGCCAGCAGCCAAGGGGACTATGGCTACACCTTC
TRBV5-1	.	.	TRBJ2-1	CASSLVLGALVINEQFF	TGCGCCAGCAGCTTGGTTTTAGGGGCCTTGGTTATCAATGAGCAGTTCTTC
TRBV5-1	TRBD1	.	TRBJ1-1	CASSARQGAGEAFF	TGCGCCAGCAGCGCGCGGCAGGGGGCGGGTGAAGCTTTCTTT
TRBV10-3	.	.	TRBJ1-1	CAISESTGGSEAFF	TGTGCCATCAGTGAGTCGACGGGGGGTAGTGAAGCTTTCTTT
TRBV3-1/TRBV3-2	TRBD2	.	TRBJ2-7	CASSPPGTSSYEQYF	TGTGCCAGCAGCCCTCCTGGGACTAGCTCCTACGAGCAGTACTTC
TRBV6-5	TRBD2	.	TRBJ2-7	CASSSSGGAWEQYF	TGTGCCAGCAGTTCCTCGGGAGGGGCGTGGGAGCAGTACTTC
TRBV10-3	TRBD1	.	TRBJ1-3	CAITAGQTTGNTIYF	TGTGCCATCACCGCGGGACAGACTACTGGAAACACCATATATTTT
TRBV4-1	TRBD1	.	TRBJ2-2	CASSQGTGAGELFF	TGCGCCAGCAGCCAAGGGACAGGGGCCGGGGAGCTGTTTTTT
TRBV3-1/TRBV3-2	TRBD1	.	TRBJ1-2	CASSQDSSGGTGYTF	TGTGCCAGCAGCCAAGATTCGTCAGGGGGTACTGGCTACACCTTC
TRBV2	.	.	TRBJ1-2	CASSEYYGYTF	TGTGCCAGCAGTGAATACTATGGCTACACCTTC
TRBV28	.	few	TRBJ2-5	CASSLSGTLPGQETQYF	TGTGCCAGCAGTTTATCCGGGACCCTACCCGGGCAAGAGACCCAGTACTTC
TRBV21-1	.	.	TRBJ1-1	CASSTRQGRVWDEAFF	TGTGCCAGCAGCACCCGTCAGGGTAGAGTTTGGGATGAAGCTTTCTTT
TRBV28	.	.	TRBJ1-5	CASSLVGNQPQHF	TGTGCCAGCAGTTTAGTGGGGAATCAGCCCCAGCATTTT
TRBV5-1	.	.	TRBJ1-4	CASSLVAAQNNEKLFF	TGCGCCAGCAGCTTGGTCGCGGCACAGAATAATGAAAAACTGTTTTTT
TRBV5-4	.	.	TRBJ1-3	CASSLGGFGNTIYF	TGTGCCAGCAGCTTAGGGGGTTTCGGAAACACCATATATTTT
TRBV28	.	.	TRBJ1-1	CASSLFGTGMNTEAFF	TGTGCCAGCAGTTTATTCGGCACAGGCATGAACACTGAAGCTTTCTTT
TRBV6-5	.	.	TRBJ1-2	CASSYSVGDYGYTF	TGTGCCAGCAGTTACTCGGTCGGAGACTATGGCTACACCTTC
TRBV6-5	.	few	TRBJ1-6	CASSYSRSGEALHF	TGTGCCAGCAGTTACTCGCGGTCGGGGGAGGCCCTCCACTTT
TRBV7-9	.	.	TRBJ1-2	CASSGSDPDYGYTF	TGTGCCAGCAGTGGCTCGGATCCCGACTATGGCTACACCTTC
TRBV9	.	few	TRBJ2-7	CASSVGTAGYEQYF	TGTGCCAGCAGCGTAGGGACGGCGGGTTACGAGCAGTACTTC